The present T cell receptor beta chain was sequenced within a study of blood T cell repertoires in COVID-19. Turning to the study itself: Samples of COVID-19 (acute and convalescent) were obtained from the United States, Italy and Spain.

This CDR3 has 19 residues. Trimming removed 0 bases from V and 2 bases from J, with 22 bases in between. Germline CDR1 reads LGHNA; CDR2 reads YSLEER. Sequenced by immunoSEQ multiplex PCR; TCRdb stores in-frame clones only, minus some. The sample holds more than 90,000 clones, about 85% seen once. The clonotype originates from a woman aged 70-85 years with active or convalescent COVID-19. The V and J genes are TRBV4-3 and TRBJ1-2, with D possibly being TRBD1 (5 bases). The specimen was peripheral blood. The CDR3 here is CASSQEAFGDAGLNYGYTF. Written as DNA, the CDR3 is TGCGCCAGCAGCCAAGAGGCGTTTGGCGATGCAGGGCTAAACTATGGCTACACCTTC.